This TCR beta chain was profiled in a study of T cell responses to AZD1222 COVID-19 vaccine. TCRdb keeps only in-frame clones here, not all; method: immunoSEQ multiplex PCR. This sample yields over 90,000 clones, of which roughly 87% are seen a single time; roughly 5% belongs to the top ten. In germline, CDR1 is MNHEY, CDR2 SVGAGI. CDR3 size: 16 residues. Trimming left V 0 bases short and J 0 bases short, with 12 bases between. The receptor was isolated from an adult in good health. The sequencing used peripheral blood, collected on day 0 of AZD1222 vaccination. The gene calls are TRBV6-5 and TRBJ2-7; perhaps TRBD2 as D (7 bases). CDR3: CASSYSRGGSSYEQYF. DNA of the CDR3: TGTGCCAGCAGTTACTCTAGGGGGGGGAGCTCCTACGAGCAGTACTTC.